This T cell receptor (beta chain) comes out of a study of cytomegalovirus exposure and HLA in healthy donors. Broader study findings: Analyses of presence and absence presupposed an approximately uniform sequencing depth across donors.

Comments on this clone: Its specificity is not known.

A multiplex PCR was run with 60 Vbeta primers and 13 Jbeta primers. Data came from immunoSEQ multiplex PCR; TCRdb stores just in-frame clones and leaves some out. The ten top clones account for around 5%, within a sample of tens of thousands of clones. The CDR3 is 14 residues long. Germline CDR1 SEHNR, CDR2 FQNEAQ (reference sequence). V was shortened by 3 bases and J by 2 bases, with 11 bases between the two germline ends. The chain is built from TRBV7-9 and TRBJ2-7, with D possibly TRBD1 on 6 matching bases. Source material: PBMCs. The TCR originated in a man aged 25-40 years in good health and CMV-seropositive. The CDR3 sequence is CASSFGQGPYEQYF. The DNA for the CDR3 is TGTGCCAGCAGCTTCGGCCAGGGGCCCTACGAGCAGTACTTC.